Shown below are 28 T cell receptor beta chains from a single sample sequenced in a study of blood T cell repertoires in COVID-19. TCRdb's table, derived via immunoSEQ multiplex PCR, lists solely in-frame clones and lacks some. The sample lists around 330,000 clones, 90% seen once, with 2% to 3% in the top ten. Specimen: PBMCs or T cells enriched from blood (not recorded which). The receptors were sampled from a man aged 55 to 70 who had recovered from COVID-19.

The genes are TRBV5-8 and TRBJ2-7; D unclear. This CDR3 has 14 amino acids. Germline loops: CDR1 SGHTS, CDR2 YDEGEE. V dropped 9 bases and J dropped 0 bases, with 16 bases sitting between them. CDR3 in amino acids: CATAYQDISYEQYF. The CDR3 region has the DNA TGTGCCACCGCGTACCAGGATATCTCCTACGAGCAGTACTTC. Combining the CDR3 with reference TRBV5-8 and TRBJ2-7 gives the whole variable domain EAGVTQSPTHLIKTRGQQATLRCSPISGHTSVYWYQQALGLGLQFLLWYDEGEERNRGNFPPRFSGRQFPNYSSELNVNALELEDSALYLCATAYQDISYEQYFGPGTRLTVT.

The V gene is TRBV6-5, the J gene TRBJ2-7; D is possibly TRBD1 (6 bases). This CDR3 spans 15 amino acids. V dropped 5 bases and J dropped 7 bases, with 21 bases sitting between them. Germline V gene data show CDR1 as MNHEY and CDR2 as SVGAGI. CDR3 residues: CASSTSFQGLGEQYF. CDR3 nucleotides: TGTGCCAGCAGTACTTCCTTCCAGGGGTTAGGGGAGCAGTACTTC.

The CDR3 sequence: CASSPGLAGPQFF. CDR3 in DNA: TGTGCCAGCAGCCCAGGACTAGCGGGCCCTCAGTTCTTC. The chain joins TRBV7-9 to TRBJ2-1; 11 bases are shared with TRBD2. Germline CDR1 reads SEHNR; CDR2 reads FQNEAQ (reference sequence). The CDR3 has 13 residues. Germline trimming cut 5 bases from V and 13 bases from J; bases unmatched to any gene: 7.

The genes are TRBV5-4 and TRBJ1-1, with 12 bases matching TRBD1. Germline V gene data show CDR1 as SGHNT and CDR2 as YYREEE (reference sequence). This CDR3 contains 17 residues. V was clipped by 5 bases and J by 1 base; unmatched bases: 9. The CDR3 region is CASSNRDRGRKNTEAFF. DNA of the CDR3: TGTGCCAGCAGTAACCGGGACAGGGGGCGGAAGAACACTGAAGCTTTCTTT.

V is TRBV4-1 and J is TRBJ2-3, with 8 bases that match TRBD1. The ends lost 5 bases at V and 6 bases at J; junction bases unmatched: 10. CDR3 length: 15 residues. Per germline, CDR1 MGHRA and CDR2 YSYEKL. CDR3 nucleotides: TGCGCCAGCAGCAACGGACAGGGATGGTCTGATACGCAGTATTTT. Residues: CASSNGQGWSDTQYF.

This chain joins TRBV9 and TRBJ2-1; TRBD2 matches 12 bases. V lost 2 bases and J lost 2; bases outside the gene matches: 5. The CDR3 loop spans 17 amino acids. Looked up from germline, CDR1 is SGDLS and CDR2 is YYNGEE. This CDR3 reads CASSVRTSGTTYNEQFF. The CDR3 bases are TGTGCCAGCAGCGTTAGGACTAGCGGGACTACCTACAATGAGCAGTTCTTC.

This clone was seen a single time. CDR3 sequence: CATSEPGNHGPYNQPQHF. The CDR3 nucleotides read TGTGCCACCAGTGAACCAGGGAATCATGGTCCCTACAATCAGCCCCAGCATTTT. This sequence joins TRBV24-1 and TRBJ1-5, with D perhaps matching TRBD1 (5 bases). The CDR3 has 18 residues. Germline CDR1 and CDR2: KGHDR and SFDVKD. V dropped 4 bases and J dropped 3 bases, with 21 bases sitting between them.

The J gene is TRBJ2-5, the V gene TRBV3-1 (or the pseudogene TRBV3-2), with D uncertain. With 0 bases removed from V and 3 bases from J, the gap between germline ends came to 11 bases. Germline V gene sequence: CDR1 LGHDT, CDR2 YNNKEL (reference sequence). The CDR3 has 15 residues. The CDR3 DNA reads TGTGCCAGCAGCCAAGAAGCTACAGCTGAAGAGACCCAGTACTTC. Translated, it gives CASSQEATAEETQYF.

The chain uses TRBV19 and TRBJ2-2; 9 bases are shared with TRBD2. The CDR3 spans 15 residues. CDR1 and CDR2 from the germline V gene are LNHDA and SQIVND (reference sequence). Unmatched junction bases numbered 7, after V lost 5 bases and J lost 6 bases. CDR3: CASSPLAGAPGELFF. The CDR3 DNA reads as TGTGCCAGTAGTCCACTAGCGGGTGCCCCCGGGGAGCTGTTTTTT.

The chain employs TRBV6-4 and TRBJ2-5; 10 bases match TRBD1. Looked up from germline, CDR1 is MRHNA and CDR2 is SNTAGT. With 6 bases clipped from V and 5 bases from J, the junction kept 9 bases outside the gene matches. The CDR3 covers 15 residues. In DNA, the CDR3 is TGTGCCAGCAGCGTAGACAGGGGGCTTGGTGAGACCCAGTACTTC. Its protein product is CASSVDRGLGETQYF.

This chain links TRBV29-1 with TRBJ2-7; tentatively, D is TRBD1 (6 bases). Germline V gene lookup returns CDR1 SQVTM and CDR2 ANQGSEA. The V end was cut by 4 bases, the J end by 0 bases, with 10 bases between. This CDR3 spans 13 amino acids. The CDR3 bases are TGCAGCGTTGCGAGGACAGTCTCCTACGAGCAGTACTTC. Its translation is CSVARTVSYEQYF.

This chain joins TRBV5-6 and TRBJ1-2; no clear D gene. Per the germline V gene, CDR1 is SGHDT and CDR2 is YYEEEE. This CDR3 contains 15 residues. V lost 3 bases and J 4 bases, leaving 16 bases between the germline ends. The CDR3 DNA reads TGTGCCAGCAGCTCCCCCGGGGAGGTTATCTATGGCTACACCTTC. Its protein is CASSSPGEVIYGYTF.

This clone was picked up one time. This chain connects TRBV27 to TRBJ2-3, with D uncertain. V lost 0 bases and J 2 bases, leaving 18 bases between the germline ends. The CDR3 spans 18 residues. Germline values: CDR1 MNHEY, CDR2 SMNVEV (reference sequence). The CDR3 here is CASSLSSLSARLTDTQYF. Here the CDR3 DNA reads TGTGCCAGCAGTTTATCGAGTTTGTCGGCCCGACTCACAGATACGCAGTATTTT.

The sample holds one count of this clone. This chain connects TRBV3-1 (or the pseudogene TRBV3-2) to TRBJ2-7, with 11 bases aligning to TRBD2. CDR3 length: 13 amino acids. Germline V gives CDR1 LGHDT, CDR2 YNNKEL (reference sequence). Trimming took 4 bases from V and 5 from J; bases not matched to a gene: 1. CDR3 nucleotides: TGTGCCAGCAGCCTACTAGCGGGGGACGAGCAGTACTTC. It translates to CASSLLAGDEQYF.

This rearrangement joins TRBV3-1 (or the pseudogene TRBV3-2) to TRBJ2-7; 12 bases are shared with TRBD2. The CDR3 length is 14 residues. Losses at the gene ends were 6 bases for V and 4 bases for J; bases not matched to a gene: 4. The germline gives CDR1 LGHDT, CDR2 YNNKEL (reference sequence). The CDR3 loop is CASSQTSGGYEQYF. In DNA form, the CDR3 reads TGTGCCAGCAGTCAGACTAGCGGGGGATACGAGCAGTACTTC.

Written as DNA, the CDR3 is TGTGCCAGTACCCTCACAGGGGGTAATCAGCCCCAGCATTTT. This encodes CASTLTGGNQPQHF. The chain is built from TRBV19 and TRBJ1-5, with TRBD1 matching 8 bases. CDR1 is LNHDA, CDR2 SQIVND, per germline (reference sequence). With V trimmed by 7 bases and J by 4 bases, 6 bases remained unmatched. This CDR3 has 14 amino acids.

This clone was seen a single time. V usage is TRBV9 and J usage is TRBJ2-2; D might be TRBD1 (7 bases). The length of the CDR3 is 14 residues. Per germline, CDR1 SGDLS and CDR2 YYNGEE. V was clipped by 2 bases and J by 5 bases, with 10 bases between them. This CDR3 reads CASSVEGATGELFF. In DNA, the CDR3 is TGTGCCAGCAGCGTGGAGGGGGCTACCGGGGAGCTGTTTTTT.

This chain connects TRBV4-1 to TRBJ2-1; TRBD2 matches at 9 bases. This CDR3 is 19 amino acids long. The V and J ends lost 0 bases and 2 bases, in that order; junction bases with no gene match: 11. Germline V gene lookup returns CDR1 MGHRA and CDR2 YSYEKL. The CDR3 here is CASSQEGRAASGAYNEQFF. For the CDR3, the DNA is TGCGCCAGCAGCCAAGAAGGTCGGGCGGCTAGCGGGGCCTACAATGAGCAGTTCTTC.

The chain is built from TRBV15 and TRBJ1-2; 7 nucleotides line up with TRBD1. CDR1 and CDR2 from the germline V gene are LNHNV and YYDKDF (reference sequence). V shed 1 base, J shed 7 bases, and the junction held 9 bases outside the gene matches. There are 15 residues in the CDR3. CDR3 amino acids: CATSRVEGGLRGYTF. DNA of the CDR3: TGTGCCACCAGCAGAGTTGAAGGGGGCCTGCGTGGCTACACCTTC.

The chain uses TRBV6-6 and TRBJ1-2; no reliable D call. This CDR3 spans 12 amino acids. Germline V gives CDR1 MNHNY, CDR2 SVGAGI (reference sequence). The V gene lost 2 bases and the J gene lost 5 bases, with 6 bases spanning the gap. CDR3 DNA: TGTGCCAGCAGTTACGGTAGTTATGGCTACACCTTC. The encoded protein is CASSYGSYGYTF.

The gene calls are TRBV11-2 and TRBJ2-7, with TRBD1 matching 7 bases. CDR3 size: 15 residues. Per the germline V gene, CDR1 is SGHAT and CDR2 is FQNNGV. The junction had 13 bases not matched to a gene; V was cut back by 5 bases and J by 6 bases. The CDR3 reads CASSPNPGQQREQYF. The CDR3 bases are TGTGCCAGCAGCCCTAACCCGGGACAGCAACGCGAGCAGTACTTC. Full variable domain (remainder filled in from reference TRBV11-2 and TRBJ2-7): EAGVAQSPRYKIIEKRQSVAFWCNPISGHATLYWYQQILGQGPKLLIQFQNNGVVDDSQLPKDRFSAERLKGVDSTLKIQPAKLEDSAVYLCASSPNPGQQREQYFGPGTRLTVT.

The rearrangement joins TRBV7-6 to TRBJ2-3; 8 positions match TRBD2. The V and J ends lost 5 bases and 4 bases, in that order; junction bases with no gene match: 11. CDR3 length equals 16 residues. The germline gives CDR1 SGHVS, CDR2 FNYEAQ. The CDR3 bases are TGTGCCAGCAGCCGTTCGAGCGGGAGTAACGCAGATACGCAGTATTTT. Protein product: CASSRSSGSNADTQYF.

CDR3 sequence (DNA): TGTGCCATCAGTGAACCCGGACAGGCGAACACTGAAGCTTTCTTT. It yields the protein CAISEPGQANTEAFF. The chain carries TRBV10-3 and TRBJ1-1; 7 nucleotides match TRBD1. Trimming at V came to 3 bases and at J to 1 base, leaving 5 bases not matched to a gene. This CDR3 region has 15 residues. Germline assignment: CDR1 ENHRY and CDR2 SYGVKD.

The chain combines TRBV15 with TRBJ2-3; D remains ambiguous. Germline V CDR1 and CDR2: LNHNV, YYDKDF (reference sequence). With 4 bases removed from V and 8 bases from J, the gap between germline ends came to 7 bases. The CDR3 runs 11 residues. The CDR3 DNA reads TGTGCCACCAGCACACGAGCTACGCAGTATTTT. Protein product: CATSTRATQYF.

The chain is built from TRBV15 and TRBJ2-7; the D gene is possibly TRBD1 (6 bases). The germline CDR1 and CDR2 sequences are LNHNV and YYDKDF (reference sequence). This CDR3 spans 14 amino acids. Trimming stripped 5 bases from V and 4 bases from J, with 15 bases between. The CDR3 reads CATSSIQGRYEQYF. In nucleotides, the CDR3 is TGTGCCACCAGCTCTATCCAGGGGCGATACGAGCAGTACTTC.

The chain has TRBV7-2 and TRBJ2-1; D gene unclear. V dropped 3 bases and J dropped 2 bases, with 17 bases sitting between them. This CDR3 has 17 residues. Germline CDR1 is SGHTA and CDR2 is FQGNSA. The CDR3 nucleotides are TGTGCCAGCAGCTTCCGCCTTTGGAGCGACCCCTACAATGAGCAGTTCTTC. Translated: CASSFRLWSDPYNEQFF.

In DNA form, the CDR3 reads TGTGCCAGCAGTGAATCTTTGAGGCAGGGGAGTTCCTACGAGCAGTACTTC. Its protein is CASSESLRQGSSYEQYF. The chain combines TRBV25-1 with TRBJ2-7; a weak D match, TRBD1 (6 bases). The CDR3 has 17 residues. Trimming left V 1 base short and J 1 base short, with 17 bases between. Germline loops: CDR1 MGHDK, CDR2 SYGVNS.

To note about this clone: The junction and the germline gene differ at one end; a read error may be behind it. This rearrangement joins TRBV5-5 to TRBJ1-5, with 7 bases identical to TRBD1. Germline CDR1 and CDR2: SGHKS and YYEKEE (reference sequence). CDR3 length: 16 residues. The CDR3 spells CASSVGPRQGNQPQHF. The CDR3 DNA follows: TGTGCCAGCAGCGTGGGCCCGCGACAGGGCAACCAGCCCCAGCATTTT.